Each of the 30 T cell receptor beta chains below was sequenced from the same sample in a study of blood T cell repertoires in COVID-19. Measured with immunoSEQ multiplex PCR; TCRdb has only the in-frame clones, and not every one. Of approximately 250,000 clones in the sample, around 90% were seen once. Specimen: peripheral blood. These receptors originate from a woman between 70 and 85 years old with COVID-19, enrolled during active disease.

CDR3 residues: CASSLEANPTAYEQYF. For the CDR3, the DNA is TGTGCCAGCAGTTTAGAGGCAAACCCGACCGCCTACGAGCAGTACTTC. The V gene is TRBV27, the J gene TRBJ2-7; D not certain. Germline loops: CDR1 MNHEY, CDR2 SMNVEV (reference sequence). V was pared by 2 bases and J by 2 bases, with 16 bases between. The CDR3 has 16 amino acids.

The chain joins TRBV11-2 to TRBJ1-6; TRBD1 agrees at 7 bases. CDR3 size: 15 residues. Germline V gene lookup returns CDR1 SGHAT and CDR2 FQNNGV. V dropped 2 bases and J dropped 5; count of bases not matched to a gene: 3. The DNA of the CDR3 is TGTGCCAGCAGCTTAACAGGGGCGGATAATTCACCCCTCCACTTT. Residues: CASSLTGADNSPLHF.

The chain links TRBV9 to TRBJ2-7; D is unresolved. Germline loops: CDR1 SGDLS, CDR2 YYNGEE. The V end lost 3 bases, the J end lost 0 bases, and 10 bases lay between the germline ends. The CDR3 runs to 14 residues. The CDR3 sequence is CASSAETDSYEQYF. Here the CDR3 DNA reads TGTGCCAGCAGCGCCGAGACTGACTCCTACGAGCAGTACTTC.

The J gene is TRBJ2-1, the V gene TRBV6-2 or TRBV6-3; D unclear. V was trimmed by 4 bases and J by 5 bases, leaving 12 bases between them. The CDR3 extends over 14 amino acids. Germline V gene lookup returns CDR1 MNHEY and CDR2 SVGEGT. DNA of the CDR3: TGTGCCAGCAGTTCCCCCCCAGAACACAATGAGCAGTTCTTC. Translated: CASSSPPEHNEQFF.

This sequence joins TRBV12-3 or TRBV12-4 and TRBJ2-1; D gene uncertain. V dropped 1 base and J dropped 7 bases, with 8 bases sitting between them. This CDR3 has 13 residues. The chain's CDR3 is CASSLGQSNEQFF. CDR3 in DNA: TGTGCCAGCAGTTTAGGGCAGTCTAATGAGCAGTTCTTC.

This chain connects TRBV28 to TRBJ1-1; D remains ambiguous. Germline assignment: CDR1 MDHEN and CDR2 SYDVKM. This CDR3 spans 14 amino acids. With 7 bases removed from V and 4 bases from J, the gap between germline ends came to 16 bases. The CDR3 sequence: CASTQAPAGTEAFF. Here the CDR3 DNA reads TGTGCCAGCACCCAGGCCCCGGCGGGCACTGAAGCTTTCTTT. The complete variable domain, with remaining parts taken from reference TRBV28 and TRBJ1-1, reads DVKVTQSSRYLVKRTGEKVFLECVQDMDHENMFWYRQDPGLGLRLIYFSYDVKMKEKGDIPEGYSVSREKKERFSLILESASTNQTSMYLCASTQAPAGTEAFFGQGTRLTVV.

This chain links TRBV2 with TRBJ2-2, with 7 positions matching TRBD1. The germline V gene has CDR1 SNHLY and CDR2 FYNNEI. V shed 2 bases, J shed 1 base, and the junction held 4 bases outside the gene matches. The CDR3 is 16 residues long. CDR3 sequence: CASSEWRTGNTGELFF. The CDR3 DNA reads TGTGCCAGCAGTGAATGGCGGACAGGGAACACCGGGGAGCTGTTTTTT. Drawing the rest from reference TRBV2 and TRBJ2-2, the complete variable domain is EPEVTQTPSHQVTQMGQEVILRCVPISNHLYFYWYRQILGQKVEFLVSFYNNEISEKSEIFDDQFSVERPDGSNFTLKIRSTKLEDSAMYFCASSEWRTGNTGELFFGEGSRLTVL.

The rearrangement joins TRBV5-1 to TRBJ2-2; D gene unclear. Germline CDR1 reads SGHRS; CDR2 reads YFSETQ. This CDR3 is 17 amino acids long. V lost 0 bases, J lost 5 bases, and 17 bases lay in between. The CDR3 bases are TGCGCCAGCAGCTTGGGGCAGGCCCTTGGTAGAACCGGGGAGCTGTTTTTT. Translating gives CASSLGQALGRTGELFF.

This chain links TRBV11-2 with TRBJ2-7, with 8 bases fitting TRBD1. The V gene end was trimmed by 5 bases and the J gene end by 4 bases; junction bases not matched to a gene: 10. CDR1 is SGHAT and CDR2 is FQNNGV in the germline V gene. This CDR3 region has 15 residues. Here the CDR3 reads CASSVVGQDGYEQYF. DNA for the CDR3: TGTGCCAGCAGCGTAGTGGGACAGGATGGGTACGAGCAGTACTTC.

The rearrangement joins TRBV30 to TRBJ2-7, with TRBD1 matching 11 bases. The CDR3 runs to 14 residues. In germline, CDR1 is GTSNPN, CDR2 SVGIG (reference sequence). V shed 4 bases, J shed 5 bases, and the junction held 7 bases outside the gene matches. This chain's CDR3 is CAWNLRGQGDEQYF. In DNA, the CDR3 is TGTGCCTGGAATTTGCGGGGACAGGGGGACGAGCAGTACTTC.

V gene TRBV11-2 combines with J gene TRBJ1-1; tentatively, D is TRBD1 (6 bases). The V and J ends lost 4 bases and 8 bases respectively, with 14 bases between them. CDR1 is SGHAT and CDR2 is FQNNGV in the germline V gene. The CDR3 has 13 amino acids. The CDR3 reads CASSSFGQLEAFF. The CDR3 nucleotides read TGTGCCAGCAGCTCCTTCGGACAGTTAGAAGCTTTCTTT.

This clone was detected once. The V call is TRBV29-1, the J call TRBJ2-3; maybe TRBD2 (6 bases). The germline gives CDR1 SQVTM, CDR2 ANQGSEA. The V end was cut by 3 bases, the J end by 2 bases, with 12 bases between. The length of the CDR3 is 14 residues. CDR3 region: CSVDNGGATDTQYF. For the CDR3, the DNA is TGCAGCGTTGATAATGGCGGGGCCACAGATACGCAGTATTTT.

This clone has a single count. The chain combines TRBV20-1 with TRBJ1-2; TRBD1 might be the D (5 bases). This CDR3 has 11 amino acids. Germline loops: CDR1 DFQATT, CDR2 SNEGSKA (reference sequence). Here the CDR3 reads CSGGTNYGYTF. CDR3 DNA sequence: TGCAGCGGGGGAACAAACTATGGCTACACCTTC.

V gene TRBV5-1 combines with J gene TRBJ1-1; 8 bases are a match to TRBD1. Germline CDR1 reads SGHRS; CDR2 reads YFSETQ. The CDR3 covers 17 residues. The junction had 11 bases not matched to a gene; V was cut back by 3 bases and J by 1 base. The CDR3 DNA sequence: TGCGCCAGCAGCTCGCTAGCACCGGACAGGGCGAACACTGAAGCTTTCTTT. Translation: CASSSLAPDRANTEAFF.

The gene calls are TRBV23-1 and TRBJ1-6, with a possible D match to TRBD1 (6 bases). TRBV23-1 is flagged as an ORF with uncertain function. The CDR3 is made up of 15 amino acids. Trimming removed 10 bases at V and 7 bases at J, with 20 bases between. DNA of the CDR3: TGCGCCATCCCGAGGGGGAGGGTATGGAATTCACCCCTCCACTTT. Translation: CAIPRGRVWNSPLHF.

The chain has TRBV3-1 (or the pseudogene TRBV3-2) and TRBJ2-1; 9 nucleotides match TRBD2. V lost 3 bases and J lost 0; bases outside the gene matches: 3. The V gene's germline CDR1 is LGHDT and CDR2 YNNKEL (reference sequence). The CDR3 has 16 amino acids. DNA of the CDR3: TGTGCCAGCAGCCACCTTAGCGGGAGCTCCTACAATGAGCAGTTCTTC. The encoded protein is CASSHLSGSSYNEQFF.

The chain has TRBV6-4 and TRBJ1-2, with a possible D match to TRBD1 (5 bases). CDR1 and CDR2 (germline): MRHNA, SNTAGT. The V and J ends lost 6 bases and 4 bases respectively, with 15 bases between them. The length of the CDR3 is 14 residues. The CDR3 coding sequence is TGTGCCAGCAGCCCCGCGGGGGGTCTCTATGGCTACACCTTC. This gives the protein CASSPAGGLYGYTF.

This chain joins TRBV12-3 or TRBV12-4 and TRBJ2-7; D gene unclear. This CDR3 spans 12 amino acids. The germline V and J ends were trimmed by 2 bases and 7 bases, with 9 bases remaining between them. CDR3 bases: TGTGCCAGCAGTTTATTGAGCCGAGAGCAGTACTTC. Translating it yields CASSLLSREQYF.

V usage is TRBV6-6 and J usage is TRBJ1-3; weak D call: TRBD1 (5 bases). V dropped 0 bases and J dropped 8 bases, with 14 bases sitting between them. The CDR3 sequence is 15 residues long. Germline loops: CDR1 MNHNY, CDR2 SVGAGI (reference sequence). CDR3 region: CASSYSVVIGDTIYF. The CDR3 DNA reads TGTGCCAGCAGTTACTCGGTGGTTATAGGGGACACCATATATTTT.

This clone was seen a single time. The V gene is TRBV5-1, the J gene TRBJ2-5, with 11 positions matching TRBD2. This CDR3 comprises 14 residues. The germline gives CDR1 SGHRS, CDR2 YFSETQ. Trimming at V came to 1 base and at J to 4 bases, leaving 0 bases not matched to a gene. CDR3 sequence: CASSLTSGRETQYF. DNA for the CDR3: TGCGCCAGCAGCTTGACTAGCGGGAGAGAGACCCAGTACTTC.

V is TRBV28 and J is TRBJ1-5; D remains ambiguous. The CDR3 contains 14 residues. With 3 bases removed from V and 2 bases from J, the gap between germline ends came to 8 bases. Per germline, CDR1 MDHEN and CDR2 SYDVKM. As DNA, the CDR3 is TGTGCCAGCAGTTTTTCGTTTGGCAATCAGCCCCAGCATTTT. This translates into CASSFSFGNQPQHF.

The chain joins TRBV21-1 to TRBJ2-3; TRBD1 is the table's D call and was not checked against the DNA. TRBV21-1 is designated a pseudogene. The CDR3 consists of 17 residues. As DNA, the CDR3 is TGTGCCAGCAGCAAGGGGAAGGGACAGGGATTGGCAGATACGCAGTATTTT. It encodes CASSKGKGQGLADTQYF.

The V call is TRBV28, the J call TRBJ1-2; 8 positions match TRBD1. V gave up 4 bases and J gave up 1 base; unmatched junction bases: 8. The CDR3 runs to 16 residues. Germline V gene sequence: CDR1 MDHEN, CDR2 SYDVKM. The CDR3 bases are TGTGCCAGCAGTTCCCCAGGGACAGGTTTTAACTATGGCTACACCTTC. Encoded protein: CASSSPGTGFNYGYTF.

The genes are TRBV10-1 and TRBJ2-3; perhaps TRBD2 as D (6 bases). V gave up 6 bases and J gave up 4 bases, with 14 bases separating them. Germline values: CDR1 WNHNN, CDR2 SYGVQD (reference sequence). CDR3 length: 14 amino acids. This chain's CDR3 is CASRRTMFADTQYF. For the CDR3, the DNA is TGCGCCAGCAGAAGGACTATGTTCGCAGATACGCAGTATTTT.

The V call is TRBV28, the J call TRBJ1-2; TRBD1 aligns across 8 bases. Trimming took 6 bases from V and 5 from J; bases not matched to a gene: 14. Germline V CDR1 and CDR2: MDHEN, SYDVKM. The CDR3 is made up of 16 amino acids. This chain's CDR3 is CASSLTGAADLYGYTF. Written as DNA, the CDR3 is TGTGCCAGCAGCTTGACAGGGGCCGCGGACTTATATGGCTACACCTTC.

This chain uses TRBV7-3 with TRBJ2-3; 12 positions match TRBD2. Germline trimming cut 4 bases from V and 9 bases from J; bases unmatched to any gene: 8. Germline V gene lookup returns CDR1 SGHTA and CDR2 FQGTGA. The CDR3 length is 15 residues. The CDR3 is CASSSRLAGVVTQYF. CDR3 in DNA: TGTGCCAGCAGCTCAAGACTAGCGGGAGTCGTGACGCAGTATTTT.

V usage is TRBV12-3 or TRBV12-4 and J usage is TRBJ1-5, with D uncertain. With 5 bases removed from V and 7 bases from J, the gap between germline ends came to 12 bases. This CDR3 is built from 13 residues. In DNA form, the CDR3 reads TGTGCCAGCAGTCCAGCGGCTTTCCAGCCCCAGCATTTT. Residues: CASSPAAFQPQHF.

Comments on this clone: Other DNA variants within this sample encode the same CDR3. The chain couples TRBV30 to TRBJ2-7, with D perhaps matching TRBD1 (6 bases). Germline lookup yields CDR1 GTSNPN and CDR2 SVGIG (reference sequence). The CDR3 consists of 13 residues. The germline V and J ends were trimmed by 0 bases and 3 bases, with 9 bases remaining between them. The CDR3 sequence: CAWSVQGIYEQYF. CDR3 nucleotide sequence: TGTGCCTGGAGTGTACAGGGTATCTACGAGCAGTACTTC.

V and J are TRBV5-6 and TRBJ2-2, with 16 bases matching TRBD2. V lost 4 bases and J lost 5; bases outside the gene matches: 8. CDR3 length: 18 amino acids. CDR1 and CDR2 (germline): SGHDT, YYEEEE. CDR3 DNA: TGTGCCAGCAGCGGGGGACTAGCGGGAGGGCCTCGGACCGGGGAGCTGTTTTTT. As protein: CASSGGLAGGPRTGELFF.

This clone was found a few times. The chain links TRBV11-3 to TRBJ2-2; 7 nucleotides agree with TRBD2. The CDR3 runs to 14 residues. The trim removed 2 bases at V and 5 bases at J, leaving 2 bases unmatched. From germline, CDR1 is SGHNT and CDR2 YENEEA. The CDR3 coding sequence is TGTGCCAGCAGCTTAAGCGGGGAGACCGGGGAGCTGTTTTTT. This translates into CASSLSGETGELFF.